These 29 T cell receptor beta chains originate from one sample sequenced in a study of patients and donors after allogeneic stem cell transplantation. TCRdb ran MiXCR on the RT-PCR reads and lists one entry per CDR3 protein. Of 190,000 or so distinct CDR3 sequences detected, roughly two fifths appear once; the ten largest clones hold 33%. Sequencing used blood, either unsorted or a sorted T cell fraction (not recorded which). The source of these receptors is a human donor who was either an allogeneic HSCT recipient or a stem cell or donor lymphocyte infusion donor (not recorded which). It is not recorded whose cells these are; they may come from a transplant donor.

This clonotype has more than one count but fewer than ten. The rearrangement links TRBV20-1 to TRBJ2-2; 10 bases match TRBD2. V was pared by 0 bases and J by 1 base, with 5 bases of the junction left unmatched. Germline V lookup: CDR1 DFQATT, CDR2 SNEGSKA (reference sequence). This CDR3 contains 17 residues. CDR3 sequence reads: CSARDEAGGLNTGELFF. The CDR3 bases are TGCAGTGCTAGAGATGAAGCGGGAGGGCTGAACACCGGGGAGCTGTTTTTT.

The V gene is TRBV6-5, the J gene TRBJ1-1; a possible D gene is TRBD1 (6 bases). Trimming took 6 bases from V and 5 from J, leaving 16 bases between them. This CDR3 is 14 amino acids long. CDR1 MNHEY and CDR2 SVGAGI come from the germline V gene. CDR3 coding DNA: TGTGCCAGCAGATTCTCAGGGGAGGGGACTGAAGCTTTCTTT. Encoded protein: CASRFSGEGTEAFF.

This chain links TRBV6-2 or TRBV6-3 with TRBJ1-1; no clear D gene. The CDR3 is 15 amino acids. CDR1 and CDR2 from the germline V gene are MNHEY and SVGEGT. Trimming took off 0 bases at V and 10 bases at J, with 18 bases between the two ends. CDR3 sequence: CASSYSSGPFVGAFF. CDR3 in DNA: TGTGCCAGCAGTTACTCTTCAGGACCGTTCGTCGGAGCTTTCTTT.

This chain uses TRBV27 with TRBJ2-1; tentatively, D is TRBD2 (6 bases). V lost 5 bases and J lost 5, with 16 bases in between. Germline CDR1 is MNHEY and CDR2 is SMNVEV (reference sequence). This CDR3 comprises 15 residues. This chain's CDR3 is CASSLRESSHNEQFF. CDR3 DNA sequence: TGTGCCAGCAGTCTCCGGGAGAGTAGTCACAATGAGCAGTTCTTC.

The gene calls are TRBV5-1 and TRBJ1-2, with TRBD1 identical over 7 bases. The germline gives CDR1 SGHRS, CDR2 YFSETQ. The ends lost 3 bases at V and 3 bases at J; junction bases unmatched: 2. The CDR3 has 13 residues. CDR3 amino acids: CASSSGTDYGYTF. The DNA of the CDR3 is TGCGCCAGCAGCTCCGGGACAGACTATGGCTACACCTTC.

In its sample, this clonotype was seen a few times. The V call is TRBV7-8, the J call TRBJ1-1, with 8 bases matching TRBD1. Trimming took 5 bases from V and 4 from J; bases not matched to a gene: 9. Per germline, CDR1 SGHVS and CDR2 FQNEAQ. The CDR3 consists of 15 residues. The CDR3 spells CASSAIQGAGTEAFF. DNA of the CDR3: TGTGCCAGCAGCGCAATCCAGGGGGCAGGCACTGAAGCTTTCTTT.

This clonotype was recorded a few times. The rearrangement joins TRBV6-2 or TRBV6-3 to TRBJ1-2; D may be TRBD1 (6 bases). The CDR3 consists of 15 residues. V was pared by 4 bases and J by 4 bases, with 16 bases between. Germline CDR1 is MNHEY and CDR2 is SVGEGT. The CDR3, as DNA: TGTGCCAGCAGTTCGACGTACAGGGAAGGCTATGGCTACACCTTC. Translation gives CASSSTYREGYGYTF.

This clonotype was observed a few times. This chain uses TRBV4-1 with TRBJ1-2; D possibly corresponds to TRBD1 (5 bases). Germline CDR1 MGHRA, CDR2 YSYEKL. The length of the CDR3 is 15 residues. Trimming took 5 bases from V and 6 from J, leaving 19 bases between them. CDR3 protein: CASSKTGTVVNGYTF. CDR3 sequence (DNA): TGCGCCAGCAGCAAGACCGGGACCGTGGTTAATGGCTACACCTTC.

This clonotype turned up a few times. The J gene is TRBJ2-1, the V gene TRBV19; D call uncertain. CDR3 size: 17 residues. Germline CDR1 is LNHDA and CDR2 is SQIVND (reference sequence). V lost 5 bases and J lost 6, with 23 bases in between. The CDR3 loop reads CASSSYPWLSPPNEQFF. The DNA for the CDR3 is TGTGCCAGTAGTTCTTACCCCTGGCTTTCGCCCCCCAATGAGCAGTTCTTC.

CDR3 sequence: CASSLRSNQGTGELFF. CDR3 coding DNA: TGTGCCAGCAGCCTACGATCAAATCAGGGGACCGGGGAGCTGTTTTTT. The chain has TRBV7-3 and TRBJ2-2; the D gene is possibly TRBD1 (6 bases). The CDR3 spans 16 residues. V shed 5 bases and J shed 5 bases, with 18 bases lying between them. Germline V gives CDR1 SGHTA, CDR2 FQGTGA.

The chain combines TRBV27 with TRBJ1-1; tentative D call: TRBD1 (6 bases). CDR1 is MNHEY, CDR2 SMNVEV, per germline (reference sequence). V was trimmed by 6 bases and J by 9 bases, leaving 14 bases between them. The CDR3 consists of 12 residues. This CDR3 is CASSEQGLKAFF. CDR3 sequence (DNA): TGTGCCAGCAGCGAACAGGGATTGAAAGCTTTCTTT.

This clonotype has more than one count but fewer than ten. The chain employs TRBV5-5 and TRBJ1-5; D is uncertain. Germline CDR1 SGHKS, CDR2 YYEKEE (reference sequence). This CDR3 spans 15 amino acids. With 5 bases removed from V and 4 bases from J, the gap between germline ends came to 16 bases. CDR3 protein: CASSKVPTGNQPQHF. DNA of the CDR3: TGTGCCAGCAGTAAGGTGCCCACCGGGAATCAGCCCCAGCATTTT.

The rearrangement uses TRBV3-1 and TRBJ1-3; 8 bases fit TRBD1. The CDR3 is 15 amino acids. The ends lost 1 base at V and 7 bases at J; junction bases unmatched: 6. Germline V gene data show CDR1 as LGHDT and CDR2 as YNNKEL (reference sequence). The CDR3 DNA reads TGTGCCAGCAGCCAAGCCCCAGGGGGCTGGAACACCATATATTTT. Protein product: CASSQAPGGWNTIYF.

This clonotype was seen a handful of times. The J gene is TRBJ2-2, the V gene TRBV20-1, with D perhaps matching TRBD2 (5 bases). V dropped 4 bases and J dropped 3 bases, with 12 bases sitting between them. CDR1 is DFQATT and CDR2 is SNEGSKA in the germline V gene (reference sequence). The CDR3 consists of 14 residues. CDR3 nucleotides: TGCAGTGCTACAAGCGGAGCTTACACCGGGGAGCTGTTTTTT. It is translated as CSATSGAYTGELFF.

The rearrangement links TRBV6-2 or TRBV6-3 to TRBJ2-7, with D perhaps matching TRBD2 (5 bases). Between the trimmed V and J ends, which lost 2 bases and 5 bases, there was a span of 13 bases. The CDR3 sequence is 14 residues long. Germline lookup yields CDR1 MNHEY and CDR2 SVGEGT. CDR3 bases: TGTGCCAGCAGTTACGACGGGATGCGGAACGAGCAGTACTTC. It codes for CASSYDGMRNEQYF.

The gene calls are TRBV5-6 and TRBJ1-1; a weak D match, TRBD1 (5 bases). CDR3 size: 14 residues. The germline CDR1 and CDR2 sequences are SGHDT and YYEEEE. V lost 1 base and J 1 base, leaving 8 bases between the germline ends. This CDR3 is CASSLYQGNTEAFF. Written as DNA, the CDR3 is TGTGCCAGCAGCTTGTATCAGGGGAACACTGAAGCTTTCTTT.

This sequence joins TRBV14 and TRBJ1-4; D remains ambiguous. This CDR3 contains 20 residues. Germline lookup yields CDR1 SGHDN and CDR2 FVKESK. Trimming removed 0 bases at V and 1 base at J, with 21 bases between. The CDR3 sequence: CASSQDPGTQIEITNEKLFF. The DNA of the CDR3 is TGTGCCAGCAGCCAAGATCCGGGTACCCAGATAGAAATAACTAATGAAAAACTGTTTTTT. Full variable domain (outside the CDR3, taken from reference TRBV14 and TRBJ1-4): EAGVTQFPSHSVIEKGQTVTLRCDPISGHDNLYWYRRVMGKEIKFLLHFVKESKQDESGMPNNRFLAERTGGTYSTLKVQPAELEDSGVYFCASSQDPGTQIEITNEKLFFGSGTQLSVL.

The chain couples TRBV7-2 to TRBJ2-1; D possibly corresponds to TRBD2 (6 bases). CDR1 SGHTA and CDR2 FQGNSA come from the germline V gene. This CDR3 region has 17 residues. V lost 0 bases, J lost 5 bases, and 17 bases lay in between. The CDR3 DNA is TGTGCCAGCAGCTTAGCGGCGGGGAGTAATACCCACAATGAGCAGTTCTTC. Translating gives CASSLAAGSNTHNEQFF.

This clonotype was counted only a few times. The chain couples TRBV12-3 or TRBV12-4 to TRBJ1-3; D not certain. The CDR3 loop spans 14 amino acids. Trimming left V 4 bases short and J 7 bases short, with 14 bases between. The CDR3 spells CASSSRSGWNTIYF. The CDR3 DNA follows: TGTGCCAGCAGTTCTCGGTCCGGGTGGAACACCATATATTTT.

In this sample, this clonotype turned up a few times. This chain joins TRBV28 and TRBJ1-2, with unresolved D. Germline lookup yields CDR1 MDHEN and CDR2 SYDVKM. There are 13 residues in the CDR3. The ends were cut back, 2 bases at V and 8 bases at J, with 12 bases in the middle. CDR3 bases: TGTGCCAGCAGTTTACCCCCGGGTTCAGGCTACACCTTC. This translates into CASSLPPGSGYTF.

This clonotype was detected a few times. The rearrangement joins TRBV15 to TRBJ2-1; D possibly uses TRBD1 or TRBD2 (5 bases each). The V end was cut by 1 base, the J end by 8 bases, with 9 bases between. Germline CDR1 LNHNV, CDR2 YYDKDF (reference sequence). There are 13 residues in the CDR3. In DNA, the CDR3 is TGTGCCACCAGCAGAGTTCGGGACGATGAGCAGTTCTTC. Protein product: CATSRVRDDEQFF.

The sample holds a few counts of this clonotype. The chain carries TRBV28 and TRBJ1-2; D is uncertain. Looked up from germline, CDR1 is MDHEN and CDR2 is SYDVKM. The CDR3 covers 15 residues. Trimming took 9 bases from V and 5 from J, leaving 22 bases between them. The CDR3 nucleotides read TGTGCCAGTAGGAGGCCCACAACAAACGGATATGGCTACACCTTC. This sequence encodes CASRRPTTNGYGYTF.

The rearrangement uses TRBV9 and TRBJ1-1; a weak D match, TRBD1 (5 bases). V was shortened by 4 bases and J by 5 bases, with 15 bases between the two germline ends. Looked up from germline, CDR1 is SGDLS and CDR2 is YYNGEE. The CDR3 length is 14 residues. CDR3 amino acids: CASSLPGTATEAFF. CDR3 nucleotides: TGTGCCAGCAGCTTACCCGGGACGGCGACTGAAGCTTTCTTT.

The V gene is TRBV6-6, the J gene TRBJ2-1, with D possibly matching TRBD1 (6 bases). There are 14 residues in the CDR3. Per germline, CDR1 MNHNY and CDR2 SVGAGI (reference sequence). V lost 3 bases to trimming and J lost 9 bases, with 15 bases between them. Here the CDR3 DNA reads TGTGCCAGCAGTTATTACACAGGGATGGGTGAGCAGTTCTTC. Translated: CASSYYTGMGEQFF.

This clonotype has a handful of counts. The chain couples TRBV5-4 to TRBJ2-5, with 10 positions matching TRBD2. The CDR3 sequence is 15 residues long. Germline-derived CDR1 and CDR2 are SGHNT and YYREEE (reference sequence). Trimming cost V 4 bases and J 2 bases; bases outside gene matches: 5. The CDR3 bases are TGTGCCAGCAGCCCCCGGACTAGCGGTCAAGAGACCCAGTACTTC. Amino acids: CASSPRTSGQETQYF.

This clonotype has a handful of counts. This rearrangement joins TRBV9 to TRBJ2-3; D not certain. This CDR3 has 15 amino acids. The germline V gene has CDR1 SGDLS and CDR2 YYNGEE. Trimming left V 0 bases short and J 2 bases short, with 10 bases between. CDR3 loop: CASSVVGQTTDTQYF. The CDR3 nucleotides are TGTGCCAGCAGCGTAGTAGGGCAGACCACAGATACGCAGTATTTT.

This rearrangement joins TRBV29-1 to TRBJ1-1; D not resolved. V lost 4 bases, J lost 5 bases, and 8 bases lay in between. This CDR3 has 11 residues. The germline gives CDR1 SQVTM, CDR2 ANQGSEA. The CDR3 loop is CSVGSWTEAFF. The CDR3 nucleotides read TGCAGCGTTGGGAGTTGGACTGAAGCTTTCTTT.

This clonotype showed up many times. The CDR3 protein is CAWSSLVPNTEAFF. CDR3 nucleotide sequence: TGTGCCTGGAGCTCCCTTGTGCCGAACACTGAAGCTTTCTTT. V and J are TRBV30 and TRBJ1-1; D ambiguous. The CDR3 has 14 amino acids. Germline assignment: CDR1 GTSNPN and CDR2 SVGIG (reference sequence). V was shortened by 3 bases and J by 1 base, with 12 bases between the two germline ends.

The CDR3 DNA reads as TGTGCCAGCAGTTTGGAGACTACCACCGGGGAGCTGTTTTTT. As protein: CASSLETTTGELFF. J is TRBJ2-2 and V is TRBV28; D might be TRBD2 (5 bases). Germline V lookup: CDR1 MDHEN, CDR2 SYDVKM. This CDR3 region has 14 residues. The V gene lost 3 bases and the J gene lost 4 bases, with 9 bases spanning the gap. Full variable domain (outside the CDR3, taken from reference TRBV28 and TRBJ2-2): DVKVTQSSRYLVKRTGEKVFLECVQDMDHENMFWYRQDPGLGLRLIYFSYDVKMKEKGDIPEGYSVSREKKERFSLILESASTNQTSMYLCASSLETTTGELFFGEGSRLTVL.